This TCR beta chain was sequenced in a study of T cells after posttransplantation cyclophosphamide. Study-wide points: Recipient CMV seropositivity and CMV reactivation strongly tracked TRB clonality. Donor CD8+ memory clones often dominated recipient blood repertoires at later times. TRB overlap between skin or GI tissue T cells and blood was limited.

Turning to this clone: The antigen remains unidentified.

The naive gate required viable CD3+CD4+ or CD3+CD8+ cells with CCR7+CD45RA+CD45RO-CD95-CD27+CD28+ phenotype. Peripheral blood was collected from the related graft donor on the marrow donation day. Using immunoSEQ multiplex PCR, the repertoire was profiled, and TCRdb retains in-frame clones only, with some absent. This table holds 20,000 to 25,000 clones, approximately 97% found once. The CDR3 totals 15 residues. V shed 0 bases and J shed 1 base, with 9 bases lying between them. The germline V gene has CDR1 SGHTA and CDR2 FQGNSA. The sample consisted of naive CD4+ T cells sorted from PBMCs. The TCR sequence derives from a man aged 50 or older in good health, CMV-negative, and a related stem cell transplant donor. The chain uses TRBV7-2 and TRBJ1-1, with a weak D call TRBD1 (5 bases). The CDR3 region is CASSLAGGTNTEAFF. Written as DNA, the CDR3 is TGTGCCAGCAGCTTAGCGGGGGGGACGAACACTGAAGCTTTCTTT.